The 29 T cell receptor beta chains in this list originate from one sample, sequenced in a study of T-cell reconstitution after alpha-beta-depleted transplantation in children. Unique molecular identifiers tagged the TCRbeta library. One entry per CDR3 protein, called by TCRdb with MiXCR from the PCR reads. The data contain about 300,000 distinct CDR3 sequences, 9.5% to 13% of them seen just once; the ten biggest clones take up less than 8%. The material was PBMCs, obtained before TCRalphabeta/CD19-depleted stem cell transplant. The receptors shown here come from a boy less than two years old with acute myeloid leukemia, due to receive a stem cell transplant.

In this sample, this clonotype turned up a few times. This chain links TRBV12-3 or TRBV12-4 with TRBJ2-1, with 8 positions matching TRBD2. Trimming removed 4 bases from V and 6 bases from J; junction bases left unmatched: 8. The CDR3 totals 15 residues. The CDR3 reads CASSSGLVTANEQFF. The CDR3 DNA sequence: TGTGCCAGCAGTTCGGGACTAGTGACGGCCAATGAGCAGTTCTTC.

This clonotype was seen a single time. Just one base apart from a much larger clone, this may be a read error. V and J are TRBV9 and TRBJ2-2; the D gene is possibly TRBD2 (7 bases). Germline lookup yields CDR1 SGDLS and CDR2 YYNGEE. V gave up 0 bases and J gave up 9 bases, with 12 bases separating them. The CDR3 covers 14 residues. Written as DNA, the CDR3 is TGTGCCAGCAGCGTAGAGGGGGGGCCCTGGGAGCTGTTTTTT. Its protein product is CASSVEGGPWELFF.

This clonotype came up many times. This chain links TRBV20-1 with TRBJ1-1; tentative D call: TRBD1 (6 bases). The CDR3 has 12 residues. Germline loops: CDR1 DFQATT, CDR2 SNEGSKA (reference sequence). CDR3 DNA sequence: TGCAACGGTGCAGGGGCGAACACTGAAGCTTTCTTT. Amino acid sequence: CNGAGANTEAFF.

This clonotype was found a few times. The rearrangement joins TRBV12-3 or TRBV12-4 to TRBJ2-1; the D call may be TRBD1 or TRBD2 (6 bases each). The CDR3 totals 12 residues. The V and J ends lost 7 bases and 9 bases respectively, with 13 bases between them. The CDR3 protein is CASIRGGGEQFF. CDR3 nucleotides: TGTGCCAGCATCCGAGGAGGGGGTGAGCAGTTCTTC.

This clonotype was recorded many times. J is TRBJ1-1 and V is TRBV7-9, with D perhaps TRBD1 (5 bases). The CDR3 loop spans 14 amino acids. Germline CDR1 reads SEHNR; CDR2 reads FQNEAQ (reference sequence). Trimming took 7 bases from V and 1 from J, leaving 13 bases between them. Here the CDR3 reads CASKPDIPNTEAFF. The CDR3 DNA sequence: TGTGCCAGCAAGCCGGACATCCCGAACACTGAAGCTTTCTTT.

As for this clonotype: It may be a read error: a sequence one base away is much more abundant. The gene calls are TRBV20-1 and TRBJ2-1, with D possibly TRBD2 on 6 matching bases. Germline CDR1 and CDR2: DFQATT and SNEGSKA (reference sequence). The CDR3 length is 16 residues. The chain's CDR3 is CSARVPGSGSYNDQFF. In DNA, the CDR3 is TGCAGTGCTAGAGTTCCCGGGAGCGGATCCTACAATGACCAGTTCTTC.

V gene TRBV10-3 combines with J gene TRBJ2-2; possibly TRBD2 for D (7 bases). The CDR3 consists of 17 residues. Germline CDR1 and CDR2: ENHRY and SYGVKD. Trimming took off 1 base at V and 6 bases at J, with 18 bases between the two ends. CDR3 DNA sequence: TGTGCCATCAGTGAGTGGGGGGGCGTCGGCAGCGCCGGGGAGCTGTTTTTT. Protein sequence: CAISEWGGVGSAGELFF.

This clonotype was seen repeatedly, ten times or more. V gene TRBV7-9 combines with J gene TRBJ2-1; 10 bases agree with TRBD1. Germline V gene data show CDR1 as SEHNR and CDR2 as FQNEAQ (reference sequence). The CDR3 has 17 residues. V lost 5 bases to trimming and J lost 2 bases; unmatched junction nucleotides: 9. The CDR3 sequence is CASSPLVGQGPYNEQFF. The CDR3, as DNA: TGTGCCAGCAGCCCATTGGTGGGACAGGGGCCCTACAATGAGCAGTTCTTC.

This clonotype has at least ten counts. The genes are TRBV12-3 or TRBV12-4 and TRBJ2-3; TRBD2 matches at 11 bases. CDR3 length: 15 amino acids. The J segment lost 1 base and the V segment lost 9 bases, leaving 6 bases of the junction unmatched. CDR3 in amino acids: CASPRTSGRTDTQYF. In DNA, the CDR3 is TGTGCCAGTCCAAGGACTAGCGGGCGCACAGATACGCAGTATTTT.

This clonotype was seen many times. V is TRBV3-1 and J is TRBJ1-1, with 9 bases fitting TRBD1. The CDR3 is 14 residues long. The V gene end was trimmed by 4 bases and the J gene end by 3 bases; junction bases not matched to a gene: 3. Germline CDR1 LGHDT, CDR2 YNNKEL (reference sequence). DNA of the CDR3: TGTGCCAGCAGCCGCCGGGACAGGGACACTGAAGCTTTCTTT. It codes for CASSRRDRDTEAFF.

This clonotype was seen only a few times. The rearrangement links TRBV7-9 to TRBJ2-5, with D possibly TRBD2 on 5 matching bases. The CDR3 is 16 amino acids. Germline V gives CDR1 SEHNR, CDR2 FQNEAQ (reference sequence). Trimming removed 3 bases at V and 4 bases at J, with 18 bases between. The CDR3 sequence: CASSFPQEALGETQYF. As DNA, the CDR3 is TGTGCCAGCAGCTTCCCCCAGGAGGCTTTAGGAGAGACCCAGTACTTC. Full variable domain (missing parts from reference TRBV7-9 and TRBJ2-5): DTGVSQNPRHKITKRGQNVTFRCDPISEHNRLYWYRQTLGQGPEFLTYFQNEAQLEKSRLLSDRFSAERPKGSFSTLEIQRTEQGDSAMYLCASSFPQEALGETQYFGPGTRLLVL.

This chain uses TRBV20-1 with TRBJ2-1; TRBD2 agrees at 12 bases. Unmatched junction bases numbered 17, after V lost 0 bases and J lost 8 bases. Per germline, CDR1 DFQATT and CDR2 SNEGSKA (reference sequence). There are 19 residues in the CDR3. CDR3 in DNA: TGCAGTGCTAGAGAGATCCTCAGACTAGCGGGAGAGAGGATCGATGAGCAGTTCTTC. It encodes CSAREILRLAGERIDEQFF.

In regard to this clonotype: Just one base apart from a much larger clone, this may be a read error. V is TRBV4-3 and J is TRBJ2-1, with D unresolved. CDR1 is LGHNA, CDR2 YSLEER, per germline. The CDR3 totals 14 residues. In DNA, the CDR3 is TGCGCCAGCAGCCCAATGTTGGGGTGGAATGAGCAGCTCTTC. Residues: CASSPMLGWNEQLF.

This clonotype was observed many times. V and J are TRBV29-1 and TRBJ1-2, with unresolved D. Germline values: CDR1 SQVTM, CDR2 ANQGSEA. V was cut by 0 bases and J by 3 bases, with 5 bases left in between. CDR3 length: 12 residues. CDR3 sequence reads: CSVEEVDYGYTF. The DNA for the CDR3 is TGCAGCGTTGAAGAGGTGGACTATGGCTACACCTTC.

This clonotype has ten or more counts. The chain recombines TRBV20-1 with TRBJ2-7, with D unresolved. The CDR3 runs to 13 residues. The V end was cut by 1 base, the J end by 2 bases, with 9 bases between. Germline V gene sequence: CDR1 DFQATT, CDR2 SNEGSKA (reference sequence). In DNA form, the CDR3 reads TGCAGTGCTAGAGGCCCGATGCCCTACGAGCAGTACTTC. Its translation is CSARGPMPYEQYF.

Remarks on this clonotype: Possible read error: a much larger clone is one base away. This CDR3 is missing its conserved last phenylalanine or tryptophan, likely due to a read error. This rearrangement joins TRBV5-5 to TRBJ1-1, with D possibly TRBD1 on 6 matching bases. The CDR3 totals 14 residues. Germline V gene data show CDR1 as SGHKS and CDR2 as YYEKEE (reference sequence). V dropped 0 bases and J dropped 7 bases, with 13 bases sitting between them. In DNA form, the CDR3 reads TGTGCCAGCAGCTTGGATGTGGGGGCAGGTGAAGCTTTCGTT. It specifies CASSLDVGAGEAFV.

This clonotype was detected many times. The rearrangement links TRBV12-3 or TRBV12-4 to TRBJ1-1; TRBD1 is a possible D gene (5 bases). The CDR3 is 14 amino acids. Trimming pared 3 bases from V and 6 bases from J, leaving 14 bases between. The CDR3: CASSLGQGGAEAFF. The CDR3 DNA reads TGTGCCAGCAGTTTGGGCCAGGGAGGGGCTGAAGCTTTCTTT.

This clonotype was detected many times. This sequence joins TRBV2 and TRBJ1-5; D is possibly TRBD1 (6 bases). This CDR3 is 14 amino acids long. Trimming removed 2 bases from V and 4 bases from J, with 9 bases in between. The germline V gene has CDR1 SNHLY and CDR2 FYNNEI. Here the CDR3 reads CASSENRVNQPQHF. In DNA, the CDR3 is TGTGCCAGCAGTGAAAACAGGGTTAATCAGCCCCAGCATTTT.

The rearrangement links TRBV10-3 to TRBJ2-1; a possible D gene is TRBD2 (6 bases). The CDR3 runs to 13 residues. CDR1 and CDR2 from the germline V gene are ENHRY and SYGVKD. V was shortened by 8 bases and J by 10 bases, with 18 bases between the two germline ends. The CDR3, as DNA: TGTGCCATCGCCGGCGGCGGGGATGGAGAGCAGTTCTTC. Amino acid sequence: CAIAGGGDGEQFF.

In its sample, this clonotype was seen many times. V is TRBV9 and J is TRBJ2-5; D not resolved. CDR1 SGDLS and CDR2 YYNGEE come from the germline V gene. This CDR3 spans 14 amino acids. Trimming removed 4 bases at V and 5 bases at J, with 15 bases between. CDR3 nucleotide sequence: TGTGCCAGCAGCTCAAGGATGGGTCTGGAGACCCAGTACTTC. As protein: CASSSRMGLETQYF.

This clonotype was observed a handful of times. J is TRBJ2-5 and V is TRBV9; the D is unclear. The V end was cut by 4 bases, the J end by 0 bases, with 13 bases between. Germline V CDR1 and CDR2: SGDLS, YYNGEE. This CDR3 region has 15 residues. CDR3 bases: TGTGCCAGCAGCCCTTCCGTCATTTACCAAGAGACCCAGTACTTC. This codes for CASSPSVIYQETQYF.

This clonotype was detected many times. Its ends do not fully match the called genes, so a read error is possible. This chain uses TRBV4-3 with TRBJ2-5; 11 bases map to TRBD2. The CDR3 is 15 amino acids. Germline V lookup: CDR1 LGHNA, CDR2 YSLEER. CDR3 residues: CASSQGTSGQETQYF. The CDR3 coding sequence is TGTGCCAGCAGCCAAGGGACTAGCGGCCAAGAGACCCAGTACTTC.

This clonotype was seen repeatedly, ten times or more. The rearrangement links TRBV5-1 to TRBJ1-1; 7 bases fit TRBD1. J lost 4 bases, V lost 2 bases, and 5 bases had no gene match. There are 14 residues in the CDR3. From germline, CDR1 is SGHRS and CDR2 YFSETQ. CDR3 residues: CASSLPTGSTEAFF. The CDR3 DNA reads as TGCGCCAGCAGCTTACCGACAGGGAGCACTGAAGCTTTCTTT.

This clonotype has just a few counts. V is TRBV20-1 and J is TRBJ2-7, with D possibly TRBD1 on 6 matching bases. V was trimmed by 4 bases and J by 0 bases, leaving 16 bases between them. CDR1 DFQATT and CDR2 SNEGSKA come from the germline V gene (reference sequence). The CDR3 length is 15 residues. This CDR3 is CSATVRDTISYEQYF. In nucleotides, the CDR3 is TGCAGTGCTACCGTCCGGGACACTATCTCCTACGAGCAGTACTTC.

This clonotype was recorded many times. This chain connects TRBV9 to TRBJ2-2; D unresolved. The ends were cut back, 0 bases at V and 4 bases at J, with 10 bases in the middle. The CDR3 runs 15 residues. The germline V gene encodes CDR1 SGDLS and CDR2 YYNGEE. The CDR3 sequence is CASSVEGLPTGELFF. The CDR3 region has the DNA TGTGCCAGCAGCGTAGAAGGGCTACCCACCGGGGAGCTGTTTTTT. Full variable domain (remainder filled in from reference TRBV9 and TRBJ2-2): DSGVTQTPKHLITATGQRVTLRCSPRSGDLSVYWYQQSLDQGLQFLIQYYNGEERAKGNILERFSAQQFPDLHSELNLSSLELGDSALYFCASSVEGLPTGELFFGEGSRLTVL.

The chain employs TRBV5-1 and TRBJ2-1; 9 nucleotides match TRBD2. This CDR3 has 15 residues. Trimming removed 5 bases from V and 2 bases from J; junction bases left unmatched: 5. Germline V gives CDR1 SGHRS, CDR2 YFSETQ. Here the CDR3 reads CASSWTSATYNEQFF. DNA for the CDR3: TGCGCCAGCAGTTGGACTAGCGCTACCTACAATGAGCAGTTCTTC.

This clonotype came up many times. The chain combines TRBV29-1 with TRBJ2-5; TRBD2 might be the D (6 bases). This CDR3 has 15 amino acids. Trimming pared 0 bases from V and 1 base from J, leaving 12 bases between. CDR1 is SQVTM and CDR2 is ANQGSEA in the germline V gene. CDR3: CSVEDPQRAQETQYF. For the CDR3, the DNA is TGCAGCGTTGAAGACCCCCAGCGGGCCCAAGAGACCCAGTACTTC. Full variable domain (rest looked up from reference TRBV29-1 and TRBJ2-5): SAVISQKPSRDICQRGTSLTIQCQVDSQVTMMFWYRQQPGQSLTLIATANQGSEATYESGFVIDKFPISRPNLTFSTLTVSNMSPEDSSIYLCSVEDPQRAQETQYFGPGTRLLVL.

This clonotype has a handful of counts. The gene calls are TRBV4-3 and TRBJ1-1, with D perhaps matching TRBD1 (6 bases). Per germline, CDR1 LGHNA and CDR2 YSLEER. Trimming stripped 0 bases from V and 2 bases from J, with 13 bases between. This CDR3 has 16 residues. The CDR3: CASSQDLQQGNTEAFF. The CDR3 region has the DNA TGCGCCAGCAGCCAAGATCTTCAACAGGGAAACACTGAAGCTTTCTTT.

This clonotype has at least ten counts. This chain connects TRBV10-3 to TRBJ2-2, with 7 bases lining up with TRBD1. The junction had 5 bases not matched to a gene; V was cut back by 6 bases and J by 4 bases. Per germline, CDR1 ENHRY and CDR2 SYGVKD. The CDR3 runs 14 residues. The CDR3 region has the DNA TGTGCCATCAGAGACAGGGCCGGCACCGGGGAGCTGTTTTTT. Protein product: CAIRDRAGTGELFF.